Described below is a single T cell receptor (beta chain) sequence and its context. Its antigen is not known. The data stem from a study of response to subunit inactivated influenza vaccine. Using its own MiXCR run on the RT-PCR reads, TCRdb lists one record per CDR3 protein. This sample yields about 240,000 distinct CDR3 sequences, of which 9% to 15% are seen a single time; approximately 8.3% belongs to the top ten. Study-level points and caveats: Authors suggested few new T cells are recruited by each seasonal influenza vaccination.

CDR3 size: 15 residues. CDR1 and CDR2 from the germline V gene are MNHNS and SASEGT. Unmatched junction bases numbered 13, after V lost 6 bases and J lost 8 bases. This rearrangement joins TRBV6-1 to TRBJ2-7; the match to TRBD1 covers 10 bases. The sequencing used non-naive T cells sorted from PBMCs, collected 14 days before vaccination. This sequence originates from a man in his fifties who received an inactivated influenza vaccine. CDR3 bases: TGTGCCAGCAGCTCTTCCGGGACAGGGGTTGTTAAGCAGTACTTC. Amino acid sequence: CASSSSGTGVVKQYF.